Reported below is one T cell receptor beta chain. The CDR3 runs 14 residues. V trimming: 5 bases; J trimming: 5 bases; junction bases outside the gene matches: 6. The V gene's germline CDR1 is SGHTA and CDR2 FQGTGA. The entry originates in a study of shared clonotypes between healthy human individuals. Data came from immunoSEQ multiplex PCR; TCRdb stores just in-frame clones and leaves some out. The table shows over a million clones, with approximately 98% occurring only once. The clonotype comes from a man younger than 40 in good health. The chain combines TRBV7-3 with TRBJ2-3; 8 positions match TRBD2. Specimen: naive CD4+ T cells sorted from blood. Subset indicated: CD45RA+ positively selected. CDR3 sequence: CASSRGSGGDTQYF. The CDR3 nucleotides read TGTGCCAGCAGCCGTGGCAGCGGGGGAGATACGCAGTATTTT.